This T cell receptor (beta chain) was found in a study of shared clonotypes between healthy human individuals (dated by TCRdb to 2019 to 2021). Regarding the study in general: A few men and a couple of women, aged 18 to 49 years, made up the cohort. For each donor, CD4 naive and CD4 memory were each run on three plates, CD8 naive on two plates, and CD8 memory on one plate. To estimate repertoire size and how much clonotype sharing occurs between individuals, the study deeply sequenced the blood TCR repertoires of five healthy adults. Different laboratories and diverse techniques were used to prepare libraries and sequence TCR repertoires, to increase sequencing depth and limit assay-specific biases. Each donor's leukapheresis produced roughly between about 0.8 and 10 billion PBMCs.

Using the deep immunoSEQ assay, multiplex PCR amplified TCR CDR3 regions from genomic DNA. Genomic DNA extracted from each cell subset was distributed evenly over all wells of several immunoSEQ 96-well plates, and each plate served as one replicate. For sorted subsets, around 200 ng genomic DNA, equal to tens of thousands of T cell genomes, was loaded into each replicate PCR. The purified libraries were quantified using a Qubit 3.0 fluorometer, sized with a Bioanalyzer 2100, and then quantified again using the KAPA Library Quantification kit. A separate single-read 150-cycle Illumina NextSeq 550 flow cell was used to sequence each immunoSEQ 96-well plate. For the original study's pipeline: The immunoSEQ output contained only junctional sequences without quality scores, so filtering could not match that applied to full-length reads. To assign V/J genes and CDR3, sequences were annotated using PyIR, a Python wrapper for IgBLAST v1.9, with IMGT germline references. Any read was removed if the V/J assignment was weak (E-value above 1e-6), the CDR3 was missing, or the read contained stop codons, out-of-frame junctions, or ambiguous translated residues. V3J clonotypes were defined by identical inferred V gene, J gene, and CDR3 amino acid sequence. The percentage overlap between two repertoires was calculated by dividing the number of shared unique clonotypes by the size of the smaller repertoire. Richness of each repertoire was evaluated using RTK rarefaction, the Chao1 estimator, and Recon v2.1 estimates of unobserved clonotypes. OLGA was used to compute generation probabilities for all TCRbeta clonotypes that the gDNA method yielded from a few donors. TCRdb carries this immuneACCESS record with in-frame sequences only. Its versions omit some clonotypes, under half of them owing to an unresolved V gene in the studies checked, with the rest unexplained. That table furnishes V, J and clone size, whereas the DNA furnished D and trimming. A total of roughly 2.2 million clones appear in this sample, approximately 90% of them only once. Together, the top ten hold 0.37% of the sample.

About this clone: The clone's antigen remains unknown. No much larger clone is present one base from it, and per-base qualities are unavailable.

The donors were healthy, HIV-negative adults with no recently reported acute infections or vaccinations. Every donor was a Caucasian adult residing in Nashville, Tennessee, USA. Magnetic negative selection was used to enrich CD4+ T cells, after which naive cells were positively selected on CD45RA and the negative fraction became the memory subset. Blood was obtained by leukapheresis, after which PBMCs were separated by Ficoll-Histopaque density gradient centrifugation and cryopreserved in liquid nitrogen vapor phase. Analytical flow cytometry was used to check the purity and quantity of each magnetically sorted T cell population. Genomic DNA was isolated from every sorted fraction and measured by UV absorbance on a Nanodrop 2000c. Results the study describes overall, beyond this receptor: Naive subsets generally had larger estimated clonotype richness than memory subsets did. Because the study included a small number of donors, the genetic and exposure-history diversity represented was limited. Even with the large sequencing depth, rarefaction of the sorted-subset datasets indicated that sequencing was incomplete. Pairwise subsampling indicated that sequencing depth was expected to affect the degree of clonotype sharing among donors. Compared with non-shared clonotypes, clonotypes shared by all four sorted-subset donors had higher generation probabilities. Sharing across a handful of donors was observed for 5% to 6.5% of naive CD4, over 3% of naive CD8, around 2.5% of memory CD4, and about 0.39% of memory CD8 clonotypes. Sampling was limited to blood, and TCR repertoires in tissue likely differ from TCR repertoires in blood.

The CDR3, cysteine through phenylalanine, is 13 amino acids long. The kept DNA is CDR3 alone, 39 bases in frame from the first base. CDR1 and CDR2 are read off the germline V gene (reference sequence) as LNHDA and SQIVND. This sequence originates from a man younger than 35 in good health. Some clones in this sample may be carry-over from other donors' samples. The material sequenced was naive CD4+ T cells from PBMCs. The intended sense of this specimen's cell subset or site label: CD45RA+ positively selected. Rearrangement joined TRBV19 to TRBJ1-5; the D gene remains uncertain. The CDR3: CGCGQYSNQPQHF. The nucleotide sequence is given as TGTGGATGCGGGCAGTATAGCAATCAGCCCCAGCATTTT.